One sample yielded the 18 T cell receptor beta chains listed below, sequenced in a study of glioma-infiltrating T cells after dendritic cell vaccination. Only in-frame clones appear in the TCRdb table, and some are missing; sequencing was by immunoSEQ multiplex PCR. The repertoire holds tens of thousands of clones, with roughly four fifths as singletons. Time point defined: after dendritic cell vaccination, including at tumor progression/relapse. This specimen consisted of blood, obtained after dendritic cell vaccination. Every receptor here comes from a human donor with glioblastoma.

The chain recombines TRBV14 with TRBJ2-5; TRBD1 aligns across 9 bases. Germline lookup yields CDR1 SGHDN and CDR2 FVKESK. The trim removed 4 bases at V and 3 bases at J, leaving 6 bases unmatched. The CDR3 contains 15 residues. The CDR3 sequence: CASSLGDRDEETQYF. The CDR3, as DNA: TGTGCCAGCAGCCTAGGGGACAGGGACGAAGAGACCCAGTACTTC.

V usage is TRBV2 and J usage is TRBJ2-3; 7 nucleotides match TRBD2. This CDR3 spans 14 amino acids. The V gene's germline CDR1 is SNHLY and CDR2 FYNNEI. Trimming at V came to 11 bases and at J to 0 bases, leaving 8 bases not matched to a gene. Here the CDR3 DNA reads TGTGCCGTAGGAAGGGGACTAAGCACAGATACGCAGTATTTT. This sequence encodes CAVGRGLSTDTQYF.

The rearrangement links TRBV11-2 to TRBJ1-2; D unresolved. The germline V gene encodes CDR1 SGHAT and CDR2 FQNNGV. V lost 2 bases and J 9 bases, leaving 7 bases between the germline ends. This CDR3 spans 11 amino acids. CDR3 sequence reads: CASSLRLSYTF. Here the CDR3 DNA reads TGTGCCAGCAGCTTACGGTTGAGCTACACCTTC.

The CDR3: CASSLNSMNTEAFF. CDR3 coding DNA: TGTGCCAGCAGCTTAAACAGTATGAACACTGAAGCTTTCTTT. The chain is built from TRBV9 and TRBJ1-1; D call uncertain. From germline, CDR1 is SGDLS and CDR2 YYNGEE. CDR3 size: 14 residues. Trimming removed 4 bases at V and 0 bases at J, with 10 bases between.

CDR3 in amino acids: CASSQVYRGVHGYTF. The CDR3 nucleotides read TGTGCCAGCAGCCAAGTCTACAGGGGCGTACATGGCTACACCTTC. The rearrangement uses TRBV14 and TRBJ1-2, with 7 positions matching TRBD1. CDR3 length: 15 amino acids. The junction had 8 bases not matched to a gene; V was cut back by 1 base and J by 6 bases. From germline, CDR1 is SGHDN and CDR2 FVKESK.

Only a few counts were recorded for this clone. The genes are TRBV6-5 and TRBJ2-7; D possibly corresponds to TRBD1 (6 bases). V was pared by 6 bases and J by 0 bases, with 15 bases between. This CDR3 has 15 amino acids. Germline assignment: CDR1 MNHEY and CDR2 SVGAGI. Written as DNA, the CDR3 is TGTGCCAGCAGCGAAAGACAGGAGAGCTCCTACGAGCAGTACTTC. Translating it yields CASSERQESSYEQYF.

The gene calls are TRBV6-5 and TRBJ2-3; weak D call: TRBD2 (6 bases). Per the germline V gene, CDR1 is MNHEY and CDR2 is SVGAGI. This CDR3 spans 14 amino acids. Between the trimmed V and J ends, which lost 6 bases and 1 base, there was a span of 11 bases. CDR3 sequence: CASSSSARTDTQYF. Here the CDR3 DNA reads TGTGCCAGCAGCTCTAGCGCGCGCACAGATACGCAGTATTTT.

The chain combines TRBV5-1 with TRBJ1-2; 7 bases map to TRBD1. Germline CDR1 is SGHRS and CDR2 is YFSETQ. V shed 3 bases, J shed 5 bases, and the junction held 13 bases outside the gene matches. The CDR3 extends over 16 amino acids. CDR3 DNA sequence: TGCGCCAGCAGCTCTGACAGGGAATCGTCTCTTTATGGCTACACCTTC. This sequence encodes CASSSDRESSLYGYTF.

The rearrangement links TRBV27 to TRBJ1-6; 9 nucleotides agree with TRBD1. Trimming took 5 bases from V and 5 from J; bases not matched to a gene: 19. CDR3 length: 20 amino acids. Germline lookup yields CDR1 MNHEY and CDR2 SMNVEV (reference sequence). The CDR3 region is CASSRAAGTGWEEDNSPLHF. The CDR3 region has the DNA TGTGCCAGCAGTCGGGCGGCTGGGACAGGGTGGGAGGAGGATAATTCACCCCTCCACTTT.

The V and J genes are TRBV5-6 and TRBJ1-3, with D possibly being TRBD1 (6 bases). From germline, CDR1 is SGHDT and CDR2 YYEEEE. V was clipped by 0 bases and J by 1 base, with 14 bases between them. The CDR3 totals 17 residues. DNA of the CDR3: TGTGCCAGCAGCTTGGCCCCGGACAGCCTATCTGGAAACACCATATATTTT. Residues: CASSLAPDSLSGNTIYF. The full variable domain, rest sourced from reference TRBV5-6 and TRBJ1-3, is DAGVTQSPTHLIKTRGQQVTLRCSPKSGHDTVSWYQQALGQGPQFIFQYYEEEERQRGNFPDRFSGHQFPNYSSELNVNALLLGDSALYLCASSLAPDSLSGNTIYFGEGSWLTVV.

The J gene is TRBJ1-3, the V gene TRBV9, with D perhaps matching TRBD1 (6 bases). This CDR3 region has 14 residues. CDR1 and CDR2 (germline): SGDLS, YYNGEE. V lost 2 bases and J lost 4, with 10 bases in between. CDR3 sequence (DNA): TGTGCCAGCAGCGTGACAGGTTCGGGAAACACCATATATTTT. Amino acids: CASSVTGSGNTIYF.

By sample share, this clone is medium-sized. The chain joins TRBV4-3 to TRBJ2-2; 7 bases map to TRBD1. The CDR3 length is 16 residues. The trim removed 0 bases at V and 4 bases at J, leaving 5 bases unmatched. Looked up from germline, CDR1 is LGHNA and CDR2 is YSLEER. DNA of the CDR3: TGCGCCAGCAGCCAAGACTTACAGGGGATCACCGGGGAGCTGTTTTTT. Translated: CASSQDLQGITGELFF.

The chain is built from TRBV15 and TRBJ1-1; the D gene is possibly TRBD1 (6 bases). The CDR3 runs 15 residues. V lost 0 bases to trimming and J lost 7 bases, with 15 bases between them. The germline V gene has CDR1 LNHNV and CDR2 YYDKDF (reference sequence). CDR3 in amino acids: CATSRDRQGWDEAFF. Here the CDR3 DNA reads TGTGCCACCAGCAGAGATAGGCAGGGGTGGGATGAAGCTTTCTTT.

This sequence joins TRBV7-2 and TRBJ1-1, with unresolved D. V dropped 0 bases and J dropped 4 bases, with 12 bases sitting between them. This CDR3 region has 15 residues. In germline, CDR1 is SGHTA, CDR2 FQGNSA. The CDR3 coding sequence is TGTGCCAGCAGCTTAGCTTCGGGAAGCGGCACTGAAGCTTTCTTT. Its protein product is CASSLASGSGTEAFF.

This chain links TRBV5-1 with TRBJ2-7; D is perhaps TRBD1 (6 bases). The CDR3 consists of 14 residues. The germline gives CDR1 SGHRS, CDR2 YFSETQ. Trimming pared 1 base from V and 2 bases from J, leaving 10 bases between. In DNA form, the CDR3 reads TGCGCCAGCAGCTTGTACAGGGATGCCTACGAGCAGTACTTC. It specifies CASSLYRDAYEQYF.

Notes on this clone: The junction and the germline gene differ at one end; a read error may be behind it. The rearrangement joins TRBV7-7 to TRBJ2-1; 9 nucleotides agree with TRBD1. Germline lookup yields CDR1 SSHAT and CDR2 FNYEAQ (reference sequence). The CDR3 length is 15 residues. The CDR3 DNA is TGTGCTAGCAGTTCCGGGACAGGGTCCTACAATGAGCAGTTCTTC. Translated: CASSSGTGSYNEQFF.

V and J are TRBV27 and TRBJ1-5; 7 bases line up with TRBD1. This CDR3 is 16 amino acids long. CDR1 and CDR2 from the germline V gene are MNHEY and SMNVEV (reference sequence). V shed 3 bases, J shed 4 bases, and the junction held 9 bases outside the gene matches. CDR3 DNA: TGTGCCAGCAGTTTTTCCGGAGGGGGCCTTAATCAGCCCCAGCATTTT. Translated: CASSFSGGGLNQPQHF.

This clone was seen once. The chain uses TRBV4-2 and TRBJ1-4; 10 bases are shared with TRBD1. J was trimmed by 5 bases and V by 3 bases; bases with no gene match: 12. This CDR3 has 18 amino acids. Germline V lookup: CDR1 LGHNA, CDR2 YNFKEQ. DNA for the CDR3: TGTGCCAGCAGCCACTCCGGGACAGGGGATCCTCAGAATGAAAAACTGTTTTTT. Amino acids: CASSHSGTGDPQNEKLFF.